The 4 T cell receptor beta chains below were found in one sample sequenced in a study of T cells in localized non-small cell lung cancer (dated by TCRdb to about 2020). The library was built by means of the immunoSEQ multiplex PCR assay. Held by TCRdb, this immuneACCESS table contains in-frame sequences only and omits some clones. Under half of the omission traces to an unresolved V gene where checked; the cause of the rest is unknown. Present in this sample are tens of thousands of clones, over 70% of which were seen just once. The ten largest account for more than 4% of the sample. Sequenced material: PBMCs, taken before any cancer treatment. These receptors were collected from a woman aged 35 to 70 with stage II lung adenocarcinoma.

The chain employs TRBV9 and TRBJ2-1; TRBD2 aligns across 7 bases. This CDR3 is built from 16 residues. Germline V gene sequence: CDR1 SGDLS, CDR2 YYNGEE. J was trimmed by 10 bases and V by 0 bases; bases with no gene match: 13. The CDR3 DNA is TGTGCCAGCAGCGTAGCTTCCCGGCAGGGACTATCCGAGCAGTTCTTC. Amino acids: CASSVASRQGLSEQFF.

The chain recombines TRBV9 with TRBJ1-5; the match to TRBD1 covers 8 bases. Trimming at V came to 4 bases and at J to 2 bases, leaving 2 bases not matched to a gene. CDR1 is SGDLS and CDR2 is YYNGEE in the germline V gene. This CDR3 contains 14 residues. CDR3: CASSRGQGNQPQHF. In DNA form, the CDR3 reads TGTGCCAGCAGCCGGGGACAGGGCAATCAGCCCCAGCATTTT.

The V and J genes are TRBV10-3 and TRBJ1-1; weak D call: TRBD1 (5 bases). CDR1 is ENHRY and CDR2 is SYGVKD in the germline V gene. V lost 2 bases and J lost 4, with 8 bases in between. CDR3 size: 13 residues. The CDR3 spells CAISELGGTEAFF. CDR3 sequence (DNA): TGTGCCATCAGTGAGCTCGGGGGCACTGAAGCTTTCTTT.

This clone was seen once. The chain recombines TRBV6-5 with TRBJ2-3; D unclear. Deletions cut 2 bases from V and 1 base from J, with 4 bases between. CDR1 and CDR2 (germline): MNHEY, SVGAGI. The CDR3 covers 13 residues. The CDR3 reads CASSYDGTDTQYF. The CDR3 DNA is TGTGCCAGCAGTTACGACGGCACAGATACGCAGTATTTT.